Listed here are 13 T cell receptor beta chains from one sample, sequenced in a study of monozygotic twins with inflammatory bowel disease. For each CDR3 protein, TCRdb gives one entry from its re-call of the 5' RACE reads, without DNA. This sample's clone table lists some 210,000 distinct CDR3 sequences. What was sequenced was blood. Receptor source: a human donor with ulcerative colitis or Crohn's disease, or a healthy co-twin of an affected twin (not recorded which).

J is TRBJ1-1 and V is TRBV5-1; the TCRdb call, TRBD1, lacks DNA for checking. The CDR3 is made up of 14 amino acids. Germline lookup yields CDR1 SGHRS and CDR2 YFSETQ. The CDR3 protein is CASSLEGRGTEAFF. Complete variable domain (other parts from reference TRBV5-1 and TRBJ1-1): KAGVTQTPRYLIKTRGQQVTLSCSPISGHRSVSWYQQTPGQGLQFLFEYFSETQRNKGNFPGRFSGRQFSNSRSEMNVSTLELGDSALYLCASSLEGRGTEAFFGQGTRLTVV.

This CDR3 reads CASSLRAPYEQYF. The chain carries TRBV12-3 or TRBV12-4 and TRBJ2-7; TCRdb picks TRBD2, but there is no DNA to check that call. The CDR3 length is 13 residues.

CDR3 residues: CASSGGFGQGSSPLHF. The genes are TRBV5-1 and TRBJ1-6; TCRdb lists TRBD1, though no DNA is available to test this call. This CDR3 spans 16 amino acids. Germline values: CDR1 SGHRS, CDR2 YFSETQ.

This sequence joins TRBV7-2 and TRBJ2-7; no DNA is available, so the TRBD1 call from TCRdb remains unchecked. Germline CDR1 and CDR2: SGHTA and FQGNSA. The CDR3 is made up of 14 amino acids. CDR3 protein: CASTRDRSSYEQYF.

The chain links TRBV29-1 to TRBJ1-1; TCRdb lists TRBD1, though no DNA is available to test this call. From germline, CDR1 is SQVTM and CDR2 ANQGSEA. The CDR3 is made up of 17 amino acids. The CDR3 sequence: CSVEEGTGYWWEKLAFF. The full variable domain, its missing parts supplied by reference TRBV29-1 and TRBJ1-1, is SAVISQKPSRDICQRGTSLTIQCQVDSQVTMMFWYRQQPGQSLTLIATANQGSEATYESGFVIDKFPISRPNLTFSTLTVSNMSPEDSSIYLCSVEEGTGYWWEKLAFFGQGTRLTVV.

CDR3 in amino acids: CSASGTGGNQPQHF. The rearrangement links TRBV20-1 to TRBJ1-5; TCRdb's assignment of TRBD1 cannot be checked, as there is no DNA. Per the germline V gene, CDR1 is DFQATT and CDR2 is SNEGSKA (reference sequence). The CDR3 has 14 amino acids.

This chain uses TRBV2 with TRBJ1-6; the TCRdb call, TRBD1, lacks DNA for checking. The CDR3 runs 15 residues. Germline V lookup: CDR1 SNHLY, CDR2 FYNNEI. The CDR3: CASSEQGANNSPLHF.

The chain couples TRBV5-1 to TRBJ2-1. CDR1 is SGHRS, CDR2 YFSETQ, per germline. This CDR3 comprises 15 residues. This CDR3 reads CASRIDGGTYNEQFF.

This chain links TRBV5-4 with TRBJ1-2; checking the TCRdb D call of TRBD1 is not possible without DNA. CDR3 length: 14 amino acids. Germline V lookup: CDR1 SGHNT, CDR2 YYREEE (reference sequence). The CDR3 sequence is CASSFFGTGYGYTF.

The chain carries TRBV24-1 and TRBJ2-5; no DNA is available, so the TRBD1 call from TCRdb remains unchecked. CDR3 length: 15 residues. Germline lookup yields CDR1 KGHDR and CDR2 SFDVKD. The CDR3 here is CATSDTGTAQETQYF.

The chain joins TRBV6-1 to TRBJ1-5; the D call from TCRdb, TRBD1, cannot be confirmed without DNA. The CDR3 runs to 14 residues. Germline V CDR1 and CDR2: MNHNS, SASEGT. The CDR3 protein is CASMPPGLPQSQHF.

The chain joins TRBV18 to TRBJ2-4; the TRBD1 assignment by TCRdb is unverifiable without DNA. There are 13 residues in the CDR3. From germline, CDR1 is KGHSH and CDR2 LQKENI. The CDR3 loop is CASSPGTRDIQYF. Combining the CDR3 with reference TRBV18 and TRBJ2-4 gives the whole variable domain NAGVMQNPRHLVRRRGQEARLRCSPMKGHSHVYWYRQLPEEGLKFMVYLQKENIIDESGMPKERFSAEFPKEGPSILRIQQVVRGDSAAYFCASSPGTRDIQYFGAGTRLSVL.

The chain combines TRBV5-1 with TRBJ1-1. This CDR3 is 14 amino acids long. Germline-derived CDR1 and CDR2 are SGHRS and YFSETQ. CDR3 region: CASSFPQRGTEAFF.